This is a list of T cell receptor beta chains from one sample in a study of metastatic and nonmetastatic thyroid tumors. TCRdb reanalyzed the PCR reads via MiXCR. Of approximately 4,000 clones listed, 20% to 25% are singletons. Source material: tumor tissue. All receptors derive from a male donor with papillary thyroid cancer or a benign thyroid nodule (not recorded which). Some clones in this sample may be carry-over from other donors' samples. The CDR3 runs from the conserved cysteine through the conserved F or W. A D gene is named only where the DNA matches it firmly. Size tells how often a clone was seen (once, few, many) or the class of an expanded clone, and some rows leave it out.

.,TRBV30,.,TRBJ2-1,TGTGCCCTCCAGGGCGGGGACTCCTCCTACAATGAGCAGTTCTTC,CALQGGDSSYNEQFF
.,TRBV15,medium-sized,TRBJ2-2,TGTGCCACCAGCCGCGTTGCGAACACCGGGGAGCTGTTTTTT,CATSRVANTGELFF
.,TRBV12-3/TRBV12-4,few,TRBJ2-7,TGTGCCAGCAGCCCGGAGGGGCTCACGACTAGTCTCGAGCAGTACTTC,CASSPEGLTTSLEQYF
.,TRBV7-8,.,TRBJ1-2,TGTGTCAGCAGCTTAGGACCAAGGGGCCCTTCTACCTATGGCTACACCTTC,CVSSLGPRGPSTYGYTF
.,TRBV14,many,TRBJ2-3,TGTGCCAGCAGCCAAGCACAGGGAACAGATACGCAGTATTTT,CASSQAQGTDTQYF
.,TRBV28,few,TRBJ1-2,TGTGCCAGCAGCACCTACGCGAGGGGGGACTATGGCTACACCTTC,CASSTYARGDYGYTF
.,TRBV28,few,TRBJ2-1,TGTGCCAGCAGGGACGTCGGGAGAGGAGGGAGCTCCTACAATGAGCAGTTCTTC,CASRDVGRGGSSYNEQFF
.,TRBV6-1,.,TRBJ1-1,TGTGCCAGCAGTGAATATGGGATTGCTGAAGCTTTCTTT,CASSEYGIAEAFF
TRBD2,TRBV6-4,.,TRBJ2-5,TGTGCCAGCAGTGGGACTAGCGGGTACAGCCAAGAGACCCAGTACTTC,CASSGTSGYSQETQYF
.,TRBV6-1,.,TRBJ1-2,TGTGCCAGCAGCCGGAACAGGGAGCCGGGGGGCTACACCTTC,CASSRNREPGGYTF
TRBD1,TRBV28,few,TRBJ1-2,TGTGCCAGCAGACCCGCGGGACAGGATAGCTATGGCTACACCTTC,CASRPAGQDSYGYTF
.,TRBV28,.,TRBJ1-1,TGTGCCAGCAGTTTATCCAGGGTGGTTTTCTTT,CASSLSRVVFF
.,TRBV20-1,.,TRBJ2-1,TGCAGTGCTAGAGTAGGCAGGGCCTACAATGAGCAGTTCTTC,CSARVGRAYNEQFF
TRBD1,TRBV18,few,TRBJ1-1,TGTGCCAGCTCACTAATCTCAGGGGGCGAGGGAGCTTTCTTT,CASSLISGGEGAFF
TRBD2,TRBV10-2,.,TRBJ2-7,TGCGCCAGCAGTGAGGGGACTAGCGGGAGGGCCTACGAGCAGTACTTC,CASSEGTSGRAYEQYF
TRBD2,TRBV24-1,.,TRBJ2-5,TGTGCCACCAGTGATTTGCTAGCGGGAGGGTTCCAAGAGACCCAGTACTTC,CATSDLLAGGFQETQYF
TRBD1,TRBV2,.,TRBJ2-7,TGTGCCAGCAGTGAAGCAGTGGACAGGGGGCCTGTGTACGAGCAGTACTTC,CASSEAVDRGPVYEQYF
.,TRBV6-2/TRBV6-3,few,TRBJ2-1,TGTGCCAGCAGTTACCGAGTGGGAGGCGAGCAGTTCTTC,CASSYRVGGEQFF
.,TRBV20-1,.,TRBJ2-7,TGCAGTGCTAGGGGGGAATTTAGCTCCTGCGAGCAGTACTTC,CSARGEFSSCEQYF
.,TRBV27,.,TRBJ1-2,TGTGCCAGCAGTTACACTCCCGATATTAATGGCTACACCTTC,CASSYTPDINGYTF
.,TRBV6-5,hyperexpanded,TRBJ1-1,TGTGCCAGCAGTTACCACGAGAGAACTGAAGCTTTCTTT,CASSYHERTEAFF
TRBD2,TRBV6-6,medium-sized,TRBJ2-6,TGTGCCAGCAGTTGGGGACTAGCGGGAGGGCCTTCTGGGGCCAACGTCCTGACTTTC,CASSWGLAGGPSGANVLTF
.,TRBV12-3/TRBV12-4,medium-sized,TRBJ1-4,TGTGCCAGCAGCTTACTCAGGGTACCTAATGAAAAACTGTTTTTT,CASSLLRVPNEKLFF
TRBD1,TRBV28,.,TRBJ1-6,TGTGCCAGCAGTTTATTCGGACAGGGGACCAATTCACCCCTCCACTTT,CASSLFGQGTNSPLHF
.,TRBV6-1,few,TRBJ2-7,TGTGCCAGCAGTGGATTTTGGGGGCCCGCTTACGAGCAGTACTTC,CASSGFWGPAYEQYF
TRBD2,TRBV7-3,.,TRBJ2-2,TGTGCCAGCAGCTCGACGGGACTAGCGGGCACCGGGGAGCTGCTTTTT,CASSSTGLAGTGELLF
TRBD1,TRBV30,many,TRBJ1-2,TGTGCCTGGAGCCACAACTCGGCAGGGGGCGCCCGGTTTGGCTACACCTTC,CAWSHNSAGGARFGYTF
TRBD1,TRBV19,.,TRBJ1-2,TGTGCCAGTAGTTCGGGACAGAGGGTTGGCTACACCTTC,CASSSGQRVGYTF
.,TRBV19,few,TRBJ1-2,TGTGCCAGTAGTAAGAGGGTTGGTGGCTACACCTTC,CASSKRVGGYTF
.,TRBV7-9,.,TRBJ2-1,TGTGCCAGCAGCTTAGAAGTCAATGAGCAGTTCTTC,CASSLEVNEQFF
TRBD2,TRBV7-2,.,TRBJ2-7,TGTGCCAGCAGCTTATCGGCGGGGGAGACTTATGCAAAGCAGTACTTC,CASSLSAGETYAKQYF
.,TRBV11-2,many,TRBJ1-4,TGTGCCAGCAGCTTAGAACACTCGAGGGCGGGAGAAAAACTGTTTTTT,CASSLEHSRAGEKLFF
.,TRBV6-5,.,TRBJ2-3,TGTGCCAGCAGTTCCCCGCGAAGCACAGATACGCAGTATTTT,CASSSPRSTDTQYF
TRBD2,TRBV27,few,TRBJ2-7,TGTGCCAGCAGTTTATTAGCGGGAGAGCAGTACTTC,CASSLLAGEQYF
.,TRBV12-3/TRBV12-4,few,TRBJ1-4,TGTGCCAGCAGTAGGGGTGTGTATGAAAAACTGTTTTTT,CASSRGVYEKLFF
TRBD2,TRBV6-2/TRBV6-3,few,TRBJ2-7,TGTGCCAGCAGTCGGACAACCTTCGGCGGGAGAGCACCCTACGAGCAGTACTTC,CASSRTTFGGRAPYEQYF
.,TRBV29-1,.,TRBJ1-2,TGCAGCGTTGAACGGGCCGACGCGGTGAGGGGCTACACCTTC,CSVERADAVRGYTF
TRBD1,TRBV13,many,TRBJ1-6,TGTGCCAGCAGCTCCCAGGGGGGCTATAATTCACCCCTCCACTTT,CASSSQGGYNSPLHF
TRBD2,TRBV19,.,TRBJ2-3,TGTGCCAGTAGTCTAGGACTAGCGGGAGACGTCGATACGCAGTATTTT,CASSLGLAGDVDTQYF
.,TRBV6-1,.,TRBJ1-6,TGTGCCAGCAGTGATCGGGGGAATTCACCCCTCCACTTT,CASSDRGNSPLHF
.,TRBV4-1,.,TRBJ1-2,TGCGCCAGCAGCCAAGGTCTGTCAGGGACCCGTAACTATGGCTACACCTTC,CASSQGLSGTRNYGYTF
.,TRBV20-1,.,TRBJ1-2,TGCAGTGCTAGAGATACGGGGGGAGTGAACTATGGCTACACCTTC,CSARDTGGVNYGYTF
TRBD2,TRBV12-3/TRBV12-4,few,TRBJ2-1,TGTGCCAGCAGTTTCGGAGCGGGACTAGCGAGAACATTGCAGTTCTTC,CASSFGAGLARTLQFF
.,TRBV19,.,TRBJ1-6,TGTGCCAGTAGTATAGCTGGGGGACCCCTCCACTTT,CASSIAGGPLHF
TRBD2,TRBV6-6,.,TRBJ2-3,TGTGCCAGCAGTTACGGCGGGAGAAGGCAAGATACGCAGTATTTT,CASSYGGRRQDTQYF
.,TRBV7-9,many,TRBJ2-4,TGTGCCAGCAGCCCTTCTGAGATTCAGTACTTC,CASSPSEIQYF
TRBD1,TRBV27,few,TRBJ1-1,TGTGCCAGCAGTAGGACAGGAGGGGGGGACACTGAAGCTTTCTTT,CASSRTGGGDTEAFF
TRBD2,TRBV6-5,.,TRBJ2-3,TGTGCCAGCAGTTACTCCAGTCGGTGGGAGGGCCTGATGAGAGACACGCAGTATTTT,CASSYSSRWEGLMRDTQYF
TRBD2,TRBV19,medium-sized,TRBJ2-3,TGTGCCAGTAGTACACTACTAGCGGGAGACGTCGATACGCAGTATTTT,CASSTLLAGDVDTQYF
TRBD2,TRBV6-1,few,TRBJ2-1,TGTGCCAGCAGTCCGGGACTAATCGATGAGCAGTTCTTC,CASSPGLIDEQFF
TRBD1,TRBV20-1,few,TRBJ1-2,TGCAGTGCTGTCCGGGACAGGGTAGATGGCTACACCTTC,CSAVRDRVDGYTF
TRBD2,TRBV14,many,TRBJ2-5,TGTGCCAGCCGGACTAGCGGACAAGAGACCCAGTACTTC,CASRTSGQETQYF
.,TRBV18,.,TRBJ2-3,TGTGCCAGCTCACTCCCCCCCGGAGATACGCAGTATTTT,CASSLPPGDTQYF
.,TRBV28,few,TRBJ2-1,TGTGCCAGCAGTTCCCGTAATGAGCAGTCCTTC,CASSSRNEQSF